Presented here are 7 T cell receptor beta chains from one specimen sequenced in a study of blood T cell repertoires in COVID-19. TCRdb's copy holds only in-frame clones and misses some; the assay was immunoSEQ multiplex PCR. Among about 42,000 clones listed, under 90% were seen once. Sequenced material: peripheral blood. The receptors here all came from a human donor in a cohort sampled during active COVID-19.

The chain couples TRBV28 to TRBJ1-2; 7 bases fit TRBD1. This CDR3 has 16 residues. Germline V gene sequence: CDR1 MDHEN, CDR2 SYDVKM. The trim removed 6 bases at V and 4 bases at J, leaving 14 bases unmatched. The CDR3 loop reads CASREGTASAVYGYTF. The CDR3 coding sequence is TGTGCCAGCAGAGAGGGGACAGCTTCTGCGGTCTATGGCTACACCTTC.

The rearrangement joins TRBV4-1 to TRBJ1-1; no firm D call. The CDR3 loop spans 15 amino acids. Germline loops: CDR1 MGHRA, CDR2 YSYEKL. The V gene lost 4 bases and the J gene lost 0 bases, with 12 bases spanning the gap. This CDR3 reads CASSPGRGMNTEAFF. The DNA for the CDR3 is TGCGCCAGCAGCCCCGGTAGAGGGATGAACACTGAAGCTTTCTTT.

The CDR3 DNA sequence: TGTGCCAGTAGTATAGGGACGGGACAGAGGGACGAGCAGTACTTC. Translation: CASSIGTGQRDEQYF. This chain joins TRBV19 and TRBJ2-7; 7 bases agree with TRBD1. Germline V CDR1 and CDR2: LNHDA, SQIVND (reference sequence). This CDR3 is 15 amino acids long. V lost 1 base and J lost 5; bases outside the gene matches: 8.

The rearrangement uses TRBV11-1 and TRBJ2-2, with 8 bases matching TRBD1. Germline assignment: CDR1 SGHAT and CDR2 FQDESV (reference sequence). The CDR3 runs 16 residues. V dropped 5 bases and J dropped 3; count of bases not matched to a gene: 8. This chain's CDR3 is CASSPRTGPYTGELFF. The CDR3 region has the DNA TGTGCCAGCAGCCCACGGACAGGGCCTTACACCGGGGAGCTGTTTTTT.

V usage is TRBV29-1 and J usage is TRBJ2-5; D might be TRBD2 (5 bases). The CDR3 sequence is 12 residues long. Germline loops: CDR1 SQVTM, CDR2 ANQGSEA. V was shortened by 4 bases and J by 0 bases, with 6 bases between the two germline ends. This chain's CDR3 is CSVGGYQETQYF. CDR3 DNA: TGCAGCGTTGGAGGGTACCAAGAGACCCAGTACTTC.

This clone was picked up a small number of times. This chain connects TRBV18 to TRBJ2-5; D perhaps matches TRBD1 (5 bases). V was trimmed by 3 bases and J by 2 bases, leaving 7 bases between them. The CDR3 runs to 13 residues. Germline V gene lookup returns CDR1 KGHSH and CDR2 LQKENI. The CDR3 DNA reads TGTGCCAGCTCACCGACAGCTCAAGAGACCCAGTACTTC. Translated: CASSPTAQETQYF.

In this sample, this clone turned up a few times. The chain links TRBV7-9 to TRBJ2-1; D may be TRBD2 (6 bases). Between the trimmed V and J ends, which lost 10 bases and 0 bases, there was a span of 16 bases. The germline gives CDR1 SEHNR, CDR2 FQNEAQ (reference sequence). The CDR3 consists of 15 residues. The CDR3 nucleotides are TGTGCCACTGCTGGGGCGGGAAGCTCCTACAATGAGCAGTTCTTC. This gives the protein CATAGAGSSYNEQFF. Combining the CDR3 with reference TRBV7-9 and TRBJ2-1 gives the whole variable domain DTGVSQNPRHKITKRGQNVTFRCDPISEHNRLYWYRQTLGQGPEFLTYFQNEAQLEKSRLLSDRFSAERPKGSFSTLEIQRTEQGDSAMYLCATAGAGSSYNEQFFGPGTRLTVL.